The 21 T cell receptor beta chains in this list originate from one sample, sequenced in a study of graft-versus-host responses after intestinal transplantation. No antigens are known for them. The method was immunoSEQ multiplex PCR; TCRdb's version includes in-frame clones alone and lacks a portion of them. This sample carries over 75,000 clones, around 86% of them seen once, and the ten largest clones take roughly 7.3%. The sample consisted of unstimulated CD8+ T cells sorted from spleen or lymph node cells, taken before transplant. These receptor sequences come from a human donor who was the organ donor for an intestinal transplant.

The chain is built from TRBV28 and TRBJ2-1, with TRBD2 identical over 11 bases. The trim removed 5 bases at V and 8 bases at J, leaving 2 bases unmatched. The CDR3 length is 13 residues. Germline CDR1 MDHEN, CDR2 SYDVKM. CDR3 region: CASSVAGGDEQFF. CDR3 DNA sequence: TGTGCCAGCAGTGTAGCGGGGGGGGATGAGCAGTTCTTC. Supplemented by reference TRBV28 and TRBJ2-1, the full variable domain reads DVKVTQSSRYLVKRTGEKVFLECVQDMDHENMFWYRQDPGLGLRLIYFSYDVKMKEKGDIPEGYSVSREKKERFSLILESASTNQTSMYLCASSVAGGDEQFFGPGTRLTVL.

This rearrangement joins TRBV12-5 to TRBJ1-2; TRBD1 might be the D (5 bases). Trimming removed 4 bases at V and 0 bases at J, with 15 bases between. From germline, CDR1 is LGHNT and CDR2 FRNRAP. This CDR3 comprises 16 residues. The CDR3 DNA follows: TGTGCTAGTGGTTCCCCCGGGGCCACCTCTAACTATGGCTACACCTTC. This translates into CASGSPGATSNYGYTF.

V and J are TRBV5-6 and TRBJ1-1; no definite D call. The CDR3 loop spans 12 amino acids. Trimming stripped 2 bases from V and 1 base from J, with 3 bases between. From germline, CDR1 is SGHDT and CDR2 YYEEEE. This chain's CDR3 is CASSFGNTEAFF. The CDR3 DNA follows: TGTGCCAGCAGCTTTGGGAACACTGAAGCTTTCTTT.

The J gene is TRBJ1-1, the V gene TRBV7-3; a weak D match, TRBD1 (6 bases). V gave up 3 bases and J gave up 1 base, with 18 bases separating them. The CDR3 is 17 residues long. Germline V gene sequence: CDR1 SGHTA, CDR2 FQGTGA. The CDR3 protein is CASSFVYHRAKNTEAFF. In DNA, the CDR3 is TGTGCCAGCAGCTTTGTTTACCACAGGGCGAAGAACACTGAAGCTTTCTTT.

The chain recombines TRBV6-1 with TRBJ2-2, with 10 bases that match TRBD1. V lost 4 bases, J lost 5 bases, and 7 bases stayed unmatched. This CDR3 region has 16 residues. From germline, CDR1 is MNHNS and CDR2 SASEGT. The CDR3 sequence: CASSGQGALLTGELFF. CDR3 nucleotides: TGTGCCAGCAGTGGACAGGGGGCCTTACTAACCGGGGAGCTGTTTTTT.

This chain uses TRBV7-9 with TRBJ2-5; D not certain. The length of the CDR3 is 12 residues. The germline gives CDR1 SEHNR, CDR2 FQNEAQ (reference sequence). The germline V and J ends were trimmed by 5 bases and 8 bases, with 12 bases remaining between them. The DNA for the CDR3 is TGTGCCAGCAGCCAGGACGAACCTACCCAGTACTTC. It is translated as CASSQDEPTQYF. Combining the CDR3 with reference TRBV7-9 and TRBJ2-5 gives the whole variable domain DTGVSQNPRHKITKRGQNVTFRCDPISEHNRLYWYRQTLGQGPEFLTYFQNEAQLEKSRLLSDRFSAERPKGSFSTLEIQRTEQGDSAMYLCASSQDEPTQYFGPGTRLLVL.

The rearrangement links TRBV30 to TRBJ1-2; D perhaps matches TRBD1 (6 bases). The CDR3 consists of 14 residues. Trimming shortened V by 4 bases and J by 4 bases, and 16 bases separated the two germline ends. Germline CDR1 GTSNPN, CDR2 SVGIG (reference sequence). DNA for the CDR3: TGTGCCTGGACCACAGGGAGTAGCGGCTATGGCTACACCTTC. This encodes CAWTTGSSGYGYTF.

This clone was picked up a small number of times. The chain joins TRBV4-2 to TRBJ1-3; D unresolved. V was pared by 10 bases and J by 0 bases, with 7 bases between. The CDR3 length is 12 residues. CDR1 and CDR2 from the germline V gene are LGHNA and YNFKEQ. The CDR3 protein is CATSFSGNTIYF. The CDR3 bases are TGTGCCACCTCCTTCTCTGGAAACACCATATATTTT.

This sequence joins TRBV5-5 and TRBJ1-6; D possibly corresponds to TRBD1 (5 bases). CDR1 is SGHKS, CDR2 YYEKEE, per germline (reference sequence). This CDR3 has 14 residues. V lost 6 bases and J 10 bases, leaving 17 bases between the germline ends. CDR3 nucleotide sequence: TGTGCCAGCACCGCAATAGTGGGGGGGTCACCCCTCCACTTT. Protein sequence: CASTAIVGGSPLHF.

The chain couples TRBV30 to TRBJ1-1, with TRBD1 identical over 8 bases. J lost 5 bases, V lost 1 base, and 6 bases had no gene match. Per germline, CDR1 GTSNPN and CDR2 SVGIG (reference sequence). The CDR3 is 14 amino acids. CDR3 protein: CAWSGSRGLTEAFF. The CDR3 nucleotides are TGTGCCTGGAGTGGAAGCAGGGGGCTAACTGAAGCTTTCTTT.

The chain is built from TRBV5-1 and TRBJ2-7; possibly TRBD1 for D (5 bases). The V gene lost 6 bases and the J gene lost 6 bases, with 28 bases spanning the gap. The CDR3 totals 17 residues. In germline, CDR1 is SGHRS, CDR2 YFSETQ. For the CDR3, the DNA is TGCGCCAGCACACCTCCCCGGGTGGGCCAGGGATCTCGCGAGCAGTACTTC. Its protein product is CASTPPRVGQGSREQYF.

Written as DNA, the CDR3 is TGTGCCAGCAGCGGGTCCGGGACAGTCGCGGAGACCCAGTACTTC. Its protein is CASSGSGTVAETQYF. The chain recombines TRBV9 with TRBJ2-5, with 7 bases that match TRBD1. The CDR3 is 15 amino acids. Germline V gene data show CDR1 as SGDLS and CDR2 as YYNGEE. Trimming at V came to 3 bases and at J to 5 bases, leaving 10 bases not matched to a gene.

The chain recombines TRBV2 with TRBJ2-1; D is undetermined. The CDR3 loop spans 12 amino acids. Trimming removed 1 base at V and 6 bases at J, with 4 bases between. Per the germline V gene, CDR1 is SNHLY and CDR2 is FYNNEI. This CDR3 reads CASSEVGNEQFF. The CDR3, as DNA: TGTGCCAGCAGTGAAGTGGGCAATGAGCAGTTCTTC.

The chain uses TRBV10-2 and TRBJ1-1; D call uncertain. CDR3 size: 14 residues. The germline V gene has CDR1 WSHSY and CDR2 SAAADI. V lost 1 base to trimming and J lost 1 base, with 7 bases between them. In nucleotides, the CDR3 is TGCGCCAGCAGTGAGTATGGGGAGAACACTGAAGCTTTCTTT. It yields the protein CASSEYGENTEAFF.

This chain connects TRBV30 to TRBJ2-3; D remains unclear. Germline CDR1 GTSNPN, CDR2 SVGIG (reference sequence). The CDR3 spans 16 residues. With 2 bases removed from V and 5 bases from J, the gap between germline ends came to 20 bases. The CDR3 DNA follows: TGTGCCTGGAGTTTTTATGGGCGTACAGTAGGAGATACGCAGTATTTT. Translation: CAWSFYGRTVGDTQYF.

The genes are TRBV19 and TRBJ2-3; D possibly corresponds to TRBD2 (5 bases). Germline CDR1 LNHDA, CDR2 SQIVND (reference sequence). The CDR3 is 15 amino acids. Trimming removed 9 bases from V and 0 bases from J, with 16 bases in between. This CDR3 reads CASRETGFSTDTQYF. The CDR3, as DNA: TGTGCCAGCCGTGAAACGGGGTTCAGCACAGATACGCAGTATTTT. The full variable domain, with the rest looked up from reference TRBV19 and TRBJ2-3, is DGGITQSPKYLFRKEGQNVTLSCEQNLNHDAMYWYRQDPGQGLRLIYYSQIVNDFQKGDIAEGYSVSREKKESFPLTVTSAQKNPTAFYLCASRETGFSTDTQYFGPGTRLTVL.

The rearrangement joins TRBV9 to TRBJ1-6; 10 nucleotides match TRBD1. This CDR3 spans 15 amino acids. V dropped 0 bases and J dropped 7; count of bases not matched to a gene: 1. The germline V gene encodes CDR1 SGDLS and CDR2 YYNGEE. CDR3 sequence (DNA): TGTGCCAGCAGCGTAGGGACAGGGGGAAATTCACCCCTCCACTTT. It yields the protein CASSVGTGGNSPLHF.

This clone occurred a few times. V is TRBV5-6 and J is TRBJ2-7, with 8 positions matching TRBD2. V shed 1 base and J 0 bases; nucleotides not matched to a gene: 6. The CDR3 contains 16 residues. Germline CDR1 is SGHDT and CDR2 is YYEEEE. CDR3 residues: CASSLPPAGDSYEQYF. CDR3 DNA sequence: TGTGCCAGCAGCTTGCCCCCAGCGGGGGACTCCTACGAGCAGTACTTC.

In its sample, this clone was seen once. This chain connects TRBV6-1 to TRBJ2-5; the D is unclear. V gave up 1 base and J gave up 2 bases, with 5 bases separating them. This CDR3 is built from 13 residues. Germline CDR1 MNHNS, CDR2 SASEGT. CDR3: CASSEVGQETQYF. Here the CDR3 DNA reads TGTGCCAGCAGTGAAGTCGGTCAAGAGACCCAGTACTTC.

V and J are TRBV5-1 and TRBJ1-3; 7 positions match TRBD1. CDR1 SGHRS and CDR2 YFSETQ come from the germline V gene. The V and J ends lost 3 bases and 0 bases, in that order; junction bases with no gene match: 9. This CDR3 region has 17 residues. CDR3 loop: CASSSGQARLSGNTIYF. As DNA, the CDR3 is TGCGCCAGCAGCTCTGGACAGGCGCGCCTCTCTGGAAACACCATATATTTT.

The chain is built from TRBV7-6 and TRBJ1-4, with TRBD1 matching 7 bases. V was clipped by 3 bases and J by 6 bases; unmatched bases: 1. Germline values: CDR1 SGHVS, CDR2 FNYEAQ. The CDR3 totals 13 residues. The CDR3, as DNA: TGTGCCAGCAGCTTGGGACAGTATGAAAAACTGTTTTTT. This encodes CASSLGQYEKLFF.